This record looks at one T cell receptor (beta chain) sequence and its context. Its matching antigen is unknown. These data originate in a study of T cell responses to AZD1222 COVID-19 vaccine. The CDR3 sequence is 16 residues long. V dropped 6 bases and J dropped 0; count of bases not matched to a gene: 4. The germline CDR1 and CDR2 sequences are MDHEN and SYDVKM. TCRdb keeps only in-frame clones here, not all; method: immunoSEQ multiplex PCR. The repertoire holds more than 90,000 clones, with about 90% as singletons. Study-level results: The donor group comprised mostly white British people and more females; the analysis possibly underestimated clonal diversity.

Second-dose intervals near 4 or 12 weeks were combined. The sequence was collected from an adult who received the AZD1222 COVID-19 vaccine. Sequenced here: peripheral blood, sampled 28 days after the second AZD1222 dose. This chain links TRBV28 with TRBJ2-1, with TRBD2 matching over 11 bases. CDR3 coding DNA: TGTGCCAGCAGGAGTACTAGCGGGAGCTCCTACAATGAGCAGTTCTTC. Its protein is CASRSTSGSSYNEQFF.